These 24 T cell receptor beta chains share one sample of origin, sequenced in a study of cytomegalovirus exposure and HLA in healthy donors. PCR amplification relied on 60 Vbeta primers (plus 13 Jbeta primers). The protocol was immunoSEQ multiplex PCR, while the TCRdb copy is restricted to in-frame clones and leaves out a portion. Of some 180,000 clones in the sample, approximately 73% were seen once. Sequencing used PBMCs. All receptors derive from a woman aged 25 to 39 in good health and CMV-seropositive.

This clone was seen only once. The rearrangement links TRBV4-2 to TRBJ2-1, with TRBD2 matching 7 bases. Germline-derived CDR1 and CDR2 are LGHNA and YNFKEQ. The J segment lost 1 base and the V segment lost 4 bases, leaving 10 bases of the junction unmatched. This CDR3 region has 17 residues. The CDR3 DNA sequence: TGTGCCAGCAGCCTAGAACTAAGCGGGGTTTCCTACAATGAGCAGTTCTTC. Encoded protein: CASSLELSGVSYNEQFF.

This chain connects TRBV7-9 to TRBJ2-7, with 8 nucleotides matching TRBD1. The trim removed 5 bases at V and 3 bases at J, leaving 9 bases unmatched. This CDR3 comprises 15 residues. The germline V gene encodes CDR1 SEHNR and CDR2 FQNEAQ (reference sequence). CDR3 in amino acids: CASSLGQGARYEQYF. For the CDR3, the DNA is TGTGCCAGCAGCCTAGGACAGGGCGCGCGCTACGAGCAGTACTTC.

This clone was seen just once. The V gene is TRBV9, the J gene TRBJ2-1; the match to TRBD2 covers 10 bases. V lost 3 bases to trimming and J lost 4 bases; unmatched junction nucleotides: 4. The CDR3 has 15 amino acids. Germline CDR1 SGDLS, CDR2 YYNGEE. The CDR3 DNA reads as TGTGCCAGCAGCGGTAGCGGGGGGTCGTACAATGAGCAGTTCTTC. This codes for CASSGSGGSYNEQFF.

This clone showed up just a few times. This rearrangement joins TRBV7-9 to TRBJ2-5; 10 bases are shared with TRBD2. The CDR3 is made up of 15 amino acids. J gave up 4 bases and V 5 bases, and 7 bases lay outside the gene matches. Germline assignment: CDR1 SEHNR and CDR2 FQNEAQ (reference sequence). The CDR3 is CASSPGPSGGETQYF. The CDR3 bases are TGTGCCAGCAGCCCGGGCCCTAGCGGGGGAGAGACCCAGTACTTC.

This clone appeared a few times. V usage is TRBV6-5 and J usage is TRBJ2-5; TRBD1 agrees at 7 bases. The CDR3 extends over 16 amino acids. From germline, CDR1 is MNHEY and CDR2 SVGAGI. Germline trimming cut 0 bases from V and 7 bases from J; bases unmatched to any gene: 11. The CDR3 sequence is CASSYSSFTQGVTQYF. CDR3 coding DNA: TGTGCCAGCAGTTACTCGTCCTTTACTCAGGGGGTGACCCAGTACTTC.

The chain links TRBV30 to TRBJ2-2; D perhaps matches TRBD2 (5 bases). The V and J ends lost 4 bases and 6 bases respectively, with 15 bases between them. CDR1 and CDR2 (germline): GTSNPN, SVGIG (reference sequence). The CDR3 length is 14 residues. The CDR3 coding sequence is TGTGCCTGGAAGGAGGACGTTAACGCCGGGGAGCTGTTTTTT. It specifies CAWKEDVNAGELFF.

The rearrangement links TRBV5-6 to TRBJ2-2; D possibly corresponds to TRBD2 (5 bases). V lost 4 bases and J lost 3, with 13 bases in between. This CDR3 region has 15 residues. Germline V gene lookup returns CDR1 SGHDT and CDR2 YYEEEE. This CDR3 is CASSPRGQHTGELFF. CDR3 bases: TGTGCCAGCAGCCCCCGGGGTCAGCACACCGGGGAGCTGTTTTTT.

This chain uses TRBV11-2 with TRBJ2-7, with D possibly matching TRBD1 (6 bases). CDR1 and CDR2 from the germline V gene are SGHAT and FQNNGV. There are 15 residues in the CDR3. V was clipped by 2 bases and J by 3 bases, with 14 bases between them. The CDR3 DNA reads as TGTGCCAGCAGCTTAATCTGGACAGAGAACTACGAGCAGTACTTC. This codes for CASSLIWTENYEQYF.

The chain recombines TRBV7-3 with TRBJ2-7; perhaps TRBD2 as D (7 bases). This CDR3 contains 14 residues. Germline CDR1 SGHTA, CDR2 FQGTGA. V lost 5 bases, J lost 3 bases, and 14 bases lay in between. This CDR3 is CASSPRGGGYEQYF. The DNA of the CDR3 is TGTGCCAGCAGCCCAAGGGGGGGCGGCTACGAGCAGTACTTC. Variable domain in full (rest from reference TRBV7-3 and TRBJ2-7): GAGVSQTPSNKVTEKGKYVELRCDPISGHTALYWYRQSLGQGPEFLIYFQGTGAADDSGLPNDRFFAVRPEGSVSTLKIQRTERGDSAVYLCASSPRGGGYEQYFGPGTRLTVT.

V gene TRBV7-9 combines with J gene TRBJ2-7; the D is unclear. Germline assignment: CDR1 SEHNR and CDR2 FQNEAQ (reference sequence). CDR3 length equals 12 residues. Deletions cut 1 base from V and 4 bases from J, with 5 bases between. CDR3 in amino acids: CASSLGQYEQYF. The CDR3 nucleotides read TGTGCCAGCAGCTTAGGGCAATACGAGCAGTACTTC.

The chain carries TRBV4-1 and TRBJ2-5; TRBD2 matches at 9 bases. The junction had 6 bases not matched to a gene; V was cut back by 6 bases and J by 4 bases. Per germline, CDR1 MGHRA and CDR2 YSYEKL. The CDR3 spans 14 residues. The CDR3 reads CASRNSGGRETQYF. The CDR3 DNA sequence: TGCGCCAGCAGGAATAGCGGGGGAAGAGAGACCCAGTACTTC.

The genes are TRBV28 and TRBJ1-6; 8 positions match TRBD1. The length of the CDR3 is 15 residues. The germline V gene has CDR1 MDHEN and CDR2 SYDVKM. Germline trimming cut 2 bases from V and 11 bases from J; bases unmatched to any gene: 8. CDR3 DNA sequence: TGTGCCAGCAGTTTAGACAGGGGCGCTTGGGCACCCCTCCACTTT. This gives the protein CASSLDRGAWAPLHF. The variable domain in full, with the rest retrieved from reference TRBV28 and TRBJ1-6, is DVKVTQSSRYLVKRTGEKVFLECVQDMDHENMFWYRQDPGLGLRLIYFSYDVKMKEKGDIPEGYSVSREKKERFSLILESASTNQTSMYLCASSLDRGAWAPLHFGNGTRLTVT.

This clone was picked up a small number of times. The chain has TRBV28 and TRBJ2-7; possibly TRBD2 for D (5 bases). CDR3 length: 14 residues. With 7 bases removed from V and 3 bases from J, the gap between germline ends came to 16 bases. Germline CDR1 reads MDHEN; CDR2 reads SYDVKM. The CDR3 nucleotides read TGTGCCAGCACCGTCGCGGGTTTTGGCTACGAGCAGTACTTC. Protein sequence: CASTVAGFGYEQYF.

The chain combines TRBV29-1 with TRBJ1-1, with TRBD1 as a possible D gene (5 bases). V was cut by 8 bases and J by 0 bases, with 16 bases left in between. This CDR3 is 14 amino acids long. CDR1 SQVTM and CDR2 ANQGSEA come from the germline V gene. CDR3 loop: CSLARGAMNTEAFF. The CDR3 nucleotides are TGCAGCCTTGCAAGGGGCGCCATGAACACTGAAGCTTTCTTT.

The chain uses TRBV5-1 and TRBJ2-3, with D possibly being TRBD2 (5 bases). This CDR3 contains 12 residues. CDR1 is SGHRS, CDR2 YFSETQ, per germline. Trimming took 4 bases from V and 5 from J, leaving 8 bases between them. The CDR3 region is CASSDEGDTQYF. CDR3 nucleotide sequence: TGCGCCAGCAGCGACGAGGGAGATACGCAGTATTTT.

The chain links TRBV4-1 to TRBJ2-1; weak D call: TRBD2 (6 bases). Germline V lookup: CDR1 MGHRA, CDR2 YSYEKL. The CDR3 length is 16 residues. Trimming took 0 bases from V and 4 from J, leaving 13 bases between them. The CDR3 coding sequence is TGCGCCAGCAGCCAAGATTTAGCGGAGGATTACAATGAGCAGTTCTTC. Its translation: CASSQDLAEDYNEQFF.

This clone has just one count. The V call is TRBV19, the J call TRBJ1-2, with 9 bases that match TRBD1. V lost 10 bases and J lost 5; bases outside the gene matches: 8. Germline loops: CDR1 LNHDA, CDR2 SQIVND (reference sequence). This CDR3 is built from 13 residues. The CDR3 here is CATPGQGGYGYTF. The DNA for the CDR3 is TGTGCCACCCCGGGACAGGGAGGGTATGGCTACACCTTC.

This clone was picked up a small number of times. This rearrangement joins TRBV7-7 to TRBJ2-1, with 9 positions matching TRBD1. This CDR3 contains 16 residues. Germline loops: CDR1 SSHAT, CDR2 FNYEAQ (reference sequence). Trimming cost V 5 bases and J 7 bases; bases outside gene matches: 12. The CDR3 reads CASSIYPGQGSNEQFF. The CDR3, as DNA: TGTGCCAGCAGCATCTATCCGGGACAGGGATCAAATGAGCAGTTCTTC.

The genes are TRBV18 and TRBJ1-2, with 7 bases fitting TRBD1. In germline, CDR1 is KGHSH, CDR2 LQKENI. There are 14 residues in the CDR3. Trimming cost V 2 bases and J 7 bases; bases outside gene matches: 7. CDR3 residues: CASSPLNRGSGYTF. CDR3 sequence (DNA): TGTGCCAGCTCACCATTGAACAGGGGTAGTGGCTACACCTTC.

The genes are TRBV7-2 and TRBJ2-7; 9 bases are shared with TRBD2. The CDR3 spans 16 residues. Germline CDR1 and CDR2: SGHTA and FQGNSA. J was trimmed by 1 base and V by 1 base; bases with no gene match: 5. In DNA, the CDR3 is TGTGCCAGCAGCTTAGTGTCTAGCGGGGATTCCTACGAGCAGTACTTC. Protein product: CASSLVSSGDSYEQYF.

The chain links TRBV2 to TRBJ2-5, with 11 bases that match TRBD2. V was clipped by 5 bases and J by 1 base; unmatched bases: 3. CDR1 is SNHLY and CDR2 is FYNNEI in the germline V gene. This CDR3 spans 15 amino acids. CDR3 coding DNA: TGTGCCAGCAGTCGACTAGCGGGGACCCAAGAGACCCAGTACTTC. Its protein is CASSRLAGTQETQYF.

This clone has a single count. V is TRBV10-3 and J is TRBJ2-2, with 10 bases that match TRBD1. The trim removed 2 bases at V and 7 bases at J, leaving 7 bases unmatched. The CDR3 is 16 residues long. Germline V CDR1 and CDR2: ENHRY, SYGVKD. The CDR3 coding sequence is TGTGCCATCAGTGAGGCCGACAGGGGGCGGGACGGGGAGCTGTTTTTT. Residues: CAISEADRGRDGELFF.

The chain is built from TRBV13 and TRBJ1-2; D may be TRBD1 (5 bases). V was shortened by 2 bases and J by 1 base, with 11 bases between the two germline ends. The CDR3 loop spans 15 amino acids. CDR1 and CDR2 (germline): PRHDT, FYEKMQ (reference sequence). CDR3 amino acids: CASSLSQAINYGYTF. CDR3 sequence (DNA): TGTGCCAGCAGCTTATCACAGGCCATTAACTATGGCTACACCTTC.

V is TRBV7-2 and J is TRBJ2-5, with 7 bases aligning to TRBD1. The V gene's germline CDR1 is SGHTA and CDR2 FQGNSA. V lost 8 bases, J lost 4 bases, and 10 bases stayed unmatched. The CDR3 loop spans 14 amino acids. The CDR3 DNA reads as TGTGCCAGCTCGAGACAGGGTAGTCGAGAGACCCAGTACTTC. This encodes CASSRQGSRETQYF.